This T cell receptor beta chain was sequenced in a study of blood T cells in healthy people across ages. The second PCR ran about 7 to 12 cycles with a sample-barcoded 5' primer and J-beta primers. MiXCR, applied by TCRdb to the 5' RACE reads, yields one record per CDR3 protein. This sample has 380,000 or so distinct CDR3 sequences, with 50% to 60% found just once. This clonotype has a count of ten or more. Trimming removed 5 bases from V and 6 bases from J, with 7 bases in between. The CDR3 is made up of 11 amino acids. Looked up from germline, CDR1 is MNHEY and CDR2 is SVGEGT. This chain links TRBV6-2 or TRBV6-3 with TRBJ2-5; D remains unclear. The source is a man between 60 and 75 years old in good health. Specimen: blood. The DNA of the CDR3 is TGTGCCAGCAGTCCTCACCAGACCCAGTACTTC. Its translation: CASSPHQTQYF.